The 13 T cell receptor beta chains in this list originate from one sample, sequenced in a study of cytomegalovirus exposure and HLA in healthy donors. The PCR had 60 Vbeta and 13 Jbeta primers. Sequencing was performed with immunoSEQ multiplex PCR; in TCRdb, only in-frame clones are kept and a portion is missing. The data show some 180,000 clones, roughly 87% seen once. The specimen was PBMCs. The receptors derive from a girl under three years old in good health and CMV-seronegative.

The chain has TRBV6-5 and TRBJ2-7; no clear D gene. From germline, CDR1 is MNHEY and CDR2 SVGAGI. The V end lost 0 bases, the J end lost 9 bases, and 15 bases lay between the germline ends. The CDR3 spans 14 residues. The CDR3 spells CASSYSSEPLGQYF. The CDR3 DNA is TGTGCCAGCAGTTACTCGTCGGAGCCTTTAGGGCAGTACTTC.

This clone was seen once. Here the CDR3 reads CASRYRRQGRDQPQHF. The CDR3 bases are TGTGCCAGTAGATATAGACGACAGGGGCGAGATCAGCCCCAGCATTTT. V and J are TRBV19 and TRBJ1-5, with 8 bases aligning to TRBD1. Trimming removed 6 bases from V and 5 bases from J; junction bases left unmatched: 12. The CDR3 has 16 residues. Germline assignment: CDR1 LNHDA and CDR2 SQIVND (reference sequence).

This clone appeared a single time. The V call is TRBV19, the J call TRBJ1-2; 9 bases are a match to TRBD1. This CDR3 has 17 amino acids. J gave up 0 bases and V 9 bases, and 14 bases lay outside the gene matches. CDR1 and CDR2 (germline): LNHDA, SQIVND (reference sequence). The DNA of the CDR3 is TGTGCCAGCGGAGGGGAGAAGACAGGGGGGCCTAACTATGGCTACACCTTC. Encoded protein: CASGGEKTGGPNYGYTF.

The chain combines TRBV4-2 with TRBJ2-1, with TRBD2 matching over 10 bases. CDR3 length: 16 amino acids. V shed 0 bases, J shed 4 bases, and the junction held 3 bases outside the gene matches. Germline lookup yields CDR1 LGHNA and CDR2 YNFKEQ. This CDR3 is CASSQEALAGYNEQFF. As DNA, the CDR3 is TGTGCCAGCAGCCAAGAAGCACTAGCGGGATACAATGAGCAGTTCTTC.

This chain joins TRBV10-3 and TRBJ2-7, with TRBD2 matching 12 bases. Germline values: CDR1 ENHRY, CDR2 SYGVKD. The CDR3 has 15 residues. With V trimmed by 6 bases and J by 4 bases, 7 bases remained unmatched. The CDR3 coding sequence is TGTGCCATCAGCCCGGGACTAGCGGGTTCTTACGAGCAGTACTTC. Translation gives CAISPGLAGSYEQYF.

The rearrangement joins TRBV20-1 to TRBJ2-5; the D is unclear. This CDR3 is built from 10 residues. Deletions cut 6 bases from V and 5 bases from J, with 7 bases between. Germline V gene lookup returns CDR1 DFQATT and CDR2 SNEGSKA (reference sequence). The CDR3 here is CSAHRETQYF. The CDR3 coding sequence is TGCAGTGCCCATCGGGAGACCCAGTACTTC.

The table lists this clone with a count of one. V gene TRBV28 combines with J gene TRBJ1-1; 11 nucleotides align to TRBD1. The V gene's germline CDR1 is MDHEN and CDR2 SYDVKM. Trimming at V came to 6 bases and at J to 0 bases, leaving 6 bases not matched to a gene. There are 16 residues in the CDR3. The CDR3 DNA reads TGTGCCAGCAGGTCCCCGGGACAGGGGGTGAACACTGAAGCTTTCTTT. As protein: CASRSPGQGVNTEAFF.

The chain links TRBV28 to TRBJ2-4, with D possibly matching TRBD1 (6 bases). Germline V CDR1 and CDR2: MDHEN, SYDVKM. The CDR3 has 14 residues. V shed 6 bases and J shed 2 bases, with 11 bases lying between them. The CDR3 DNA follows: TGTGCCAGCAGACCCACAGGGCCCAAAAACATTCAGTACTTC. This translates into CASRPTGPKNIQYF.

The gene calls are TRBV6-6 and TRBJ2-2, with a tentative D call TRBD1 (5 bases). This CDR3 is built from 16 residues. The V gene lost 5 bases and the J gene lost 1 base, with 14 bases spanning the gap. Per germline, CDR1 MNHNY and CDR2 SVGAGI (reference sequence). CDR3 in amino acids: CASSPRSTENTGELFF. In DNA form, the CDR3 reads TGTGCCAGCAGTCCACGGTCGACAGAGAACACCGGGGAGCTGTTTTTT.

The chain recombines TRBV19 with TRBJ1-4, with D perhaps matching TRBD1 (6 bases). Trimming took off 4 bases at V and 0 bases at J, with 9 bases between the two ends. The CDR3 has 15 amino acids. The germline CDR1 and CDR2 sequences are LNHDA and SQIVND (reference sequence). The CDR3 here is CASSRWTATNEKLFF. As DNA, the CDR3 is TGTGCCAGTAGTAGATGGACAGCAACTAATGAAAAACTGTTTTTT.

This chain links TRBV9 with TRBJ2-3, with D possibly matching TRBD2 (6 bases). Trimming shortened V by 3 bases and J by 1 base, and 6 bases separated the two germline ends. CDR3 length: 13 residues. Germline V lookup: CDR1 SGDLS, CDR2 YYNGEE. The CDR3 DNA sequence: TGTGCCAGCAGCGCGGGGGGCACAGATACGCAGTATTTT. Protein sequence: CASSAGGTDTQYF.

CDR3 nucleotides: TGTGCCAGCAGTTTATCGGGCCGGGACTACTACACAGATACGCAGTATTTT. Encoded protein: CASSLSGRDYYTDTQYF. The chain recombines TRBV27 with TRBJ2-3; 7 bases are a match to TRBD2. The CDR3 covers 17 residues. V lost 0 bases to trimming and J lost 2 bases; unmatched junction nucleotides: 8. CDR1 is MNHEY, CDR2 SMNVEV, per germline (reference sequence).

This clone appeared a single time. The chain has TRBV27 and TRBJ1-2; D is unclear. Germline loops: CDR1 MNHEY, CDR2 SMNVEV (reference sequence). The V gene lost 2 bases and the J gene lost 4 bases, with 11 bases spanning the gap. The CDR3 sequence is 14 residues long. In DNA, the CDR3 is TGTGCCAGCAGTTTAATGCCGGGGAGCTATGGCTACACCTTC. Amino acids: CASSLMPGSYGYTF.